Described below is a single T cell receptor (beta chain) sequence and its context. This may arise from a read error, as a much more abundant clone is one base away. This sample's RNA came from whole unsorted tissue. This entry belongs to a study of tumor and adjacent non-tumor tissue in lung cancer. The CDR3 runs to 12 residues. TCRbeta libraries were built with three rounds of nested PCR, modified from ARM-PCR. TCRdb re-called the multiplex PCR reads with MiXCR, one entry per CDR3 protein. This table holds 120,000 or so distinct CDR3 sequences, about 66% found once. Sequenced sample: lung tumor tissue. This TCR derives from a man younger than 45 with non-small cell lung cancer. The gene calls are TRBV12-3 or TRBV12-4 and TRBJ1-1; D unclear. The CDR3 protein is CASSLDGGSAYF. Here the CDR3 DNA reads TGTGCCAGCAGTTTAGATGGAGGGAGCGCTTACTTT.